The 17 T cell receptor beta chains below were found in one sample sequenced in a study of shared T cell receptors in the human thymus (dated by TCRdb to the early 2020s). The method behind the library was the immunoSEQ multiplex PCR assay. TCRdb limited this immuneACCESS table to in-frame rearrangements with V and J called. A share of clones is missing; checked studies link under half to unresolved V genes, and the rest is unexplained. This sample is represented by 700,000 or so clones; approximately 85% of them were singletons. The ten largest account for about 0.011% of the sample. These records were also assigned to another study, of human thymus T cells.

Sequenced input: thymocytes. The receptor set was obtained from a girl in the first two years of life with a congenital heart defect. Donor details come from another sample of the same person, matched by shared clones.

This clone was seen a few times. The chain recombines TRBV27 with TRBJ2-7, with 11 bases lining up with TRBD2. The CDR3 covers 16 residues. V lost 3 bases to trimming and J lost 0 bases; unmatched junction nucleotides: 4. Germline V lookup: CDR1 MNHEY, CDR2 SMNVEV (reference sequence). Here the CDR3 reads CASSFQGLADSYEQYF. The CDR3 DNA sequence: TGTGCCAGCAGTTTTCAGGGACTAGCGGACTCCTACGAGCAGTACTTC.

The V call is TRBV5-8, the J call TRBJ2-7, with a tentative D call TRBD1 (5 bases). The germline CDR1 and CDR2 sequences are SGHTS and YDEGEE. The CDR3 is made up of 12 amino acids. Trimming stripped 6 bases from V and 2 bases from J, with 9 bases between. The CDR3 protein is CASTRQTYEQYF. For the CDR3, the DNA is TGTGCCAGCACAAGACAGACCTACGAGCAGTACTTC.

In DNA form, the CDR3 reads TGTGCCATCAGTGAGTCGGGACACGATAGCAATCAGCCCCAGCATTTT. Its protein is CAISESGHDSNQPQHF. This chain joins TRBV10-3 and TRBJ1-5, with D possibly being TRBD1 (6 bases). The germline gives CDR1 ENHRY, CDR2 SYGVKD. The V end was cut by 0 bases, the J end by 0 bases, with 9 bases between. The CDR3 has 16 residues.

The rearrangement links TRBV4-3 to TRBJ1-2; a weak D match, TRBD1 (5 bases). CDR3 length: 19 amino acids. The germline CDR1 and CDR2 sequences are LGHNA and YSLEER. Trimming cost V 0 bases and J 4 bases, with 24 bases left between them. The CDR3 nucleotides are TGCGCCAGCAGCCAAGATGTGTACCACAGACAGATGGGTTCCTATGGCTACACCTTC. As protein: CASSQDVYHRQMGSYGYTF.

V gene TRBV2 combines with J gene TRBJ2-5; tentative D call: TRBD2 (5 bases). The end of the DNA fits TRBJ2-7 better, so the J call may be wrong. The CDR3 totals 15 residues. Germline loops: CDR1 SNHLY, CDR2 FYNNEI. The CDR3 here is CASSERLADQYEQYF. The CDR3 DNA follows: TGTGCCAGCAGTGAAAGGCTAGCCGATCAATACGAGCAGTACTTC.

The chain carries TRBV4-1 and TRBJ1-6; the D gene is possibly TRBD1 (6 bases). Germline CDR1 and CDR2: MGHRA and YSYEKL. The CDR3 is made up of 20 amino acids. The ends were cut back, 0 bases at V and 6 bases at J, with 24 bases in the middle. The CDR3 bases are TGCGCCAGCAGCCAAGAATGTACAGGGCTCACGTCTACCAGTAATTCACCCCTCCACTTT. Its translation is CASSQECTGLTSTSNSPLHF.

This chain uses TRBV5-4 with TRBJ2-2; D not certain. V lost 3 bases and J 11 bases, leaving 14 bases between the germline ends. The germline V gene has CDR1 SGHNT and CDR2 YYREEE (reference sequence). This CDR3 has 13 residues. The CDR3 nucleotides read TGTGCCAGCAGCTCACAGCAAAACGTAGAGCTGTTTTTT. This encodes CASSSQQNVELFF.

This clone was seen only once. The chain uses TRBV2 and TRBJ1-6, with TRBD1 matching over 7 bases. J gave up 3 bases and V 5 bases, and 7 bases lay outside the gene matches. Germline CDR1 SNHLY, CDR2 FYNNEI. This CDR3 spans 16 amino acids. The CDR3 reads CASSSFDRDYNSPLHF. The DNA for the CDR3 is TGTGCCAGCAGTAGTTTTGACAGGGACTATAATTCACCCCTCCACTTT.

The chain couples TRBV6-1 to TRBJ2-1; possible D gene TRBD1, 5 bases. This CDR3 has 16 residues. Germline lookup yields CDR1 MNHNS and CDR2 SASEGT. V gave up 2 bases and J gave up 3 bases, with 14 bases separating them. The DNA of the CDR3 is TGTGCCAGCAGTGAAACCCTAGGGGCTATCTACAATGAGCAGTTCTTC. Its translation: CASSETLGAIYNEQFF.

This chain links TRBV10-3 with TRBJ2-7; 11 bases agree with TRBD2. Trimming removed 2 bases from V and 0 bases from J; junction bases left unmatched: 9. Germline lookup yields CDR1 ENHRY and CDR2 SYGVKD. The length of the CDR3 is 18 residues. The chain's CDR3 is CAISEPGLAGGNSYEQYF. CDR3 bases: TGTGCCATCAGTGAGCCAGGGCTAGCGGGGGGTAACTCCTACGAGCAGTACTTC.

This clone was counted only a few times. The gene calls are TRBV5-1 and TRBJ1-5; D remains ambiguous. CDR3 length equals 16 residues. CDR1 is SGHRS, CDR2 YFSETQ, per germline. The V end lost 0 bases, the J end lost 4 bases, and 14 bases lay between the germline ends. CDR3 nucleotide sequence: TGCGCCAGCAGCTTGGGGCCGTGGCGGATTAATCAGCCCCAGCATTTT. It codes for CASSLGPWRINQPQHF.

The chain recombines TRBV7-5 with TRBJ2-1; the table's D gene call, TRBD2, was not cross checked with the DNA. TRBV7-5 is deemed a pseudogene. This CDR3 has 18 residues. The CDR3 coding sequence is TGTGCCAGAAGCCCCGGGGACTGGCCTGATCTATCTTACAATGAGCAGTTCTTC. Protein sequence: CARSPGDWPDLSYNEQFF.

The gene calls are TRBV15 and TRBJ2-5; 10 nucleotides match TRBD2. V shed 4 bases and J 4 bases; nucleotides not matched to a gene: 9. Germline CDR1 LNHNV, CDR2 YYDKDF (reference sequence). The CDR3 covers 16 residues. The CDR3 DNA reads TGTGCCACCAGCATAGAGCGGGGGGGGGTGGGAGAGACCCAGTACTTC. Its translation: CATSIERGGVGETQYF.

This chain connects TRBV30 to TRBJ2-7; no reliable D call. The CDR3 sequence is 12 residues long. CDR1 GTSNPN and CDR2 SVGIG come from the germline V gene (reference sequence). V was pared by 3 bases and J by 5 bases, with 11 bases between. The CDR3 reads CAWRVRFDEQYF. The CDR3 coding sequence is TGTGCCTGGAGAGTCAGGTTCGACGAGCAGTACTTC.

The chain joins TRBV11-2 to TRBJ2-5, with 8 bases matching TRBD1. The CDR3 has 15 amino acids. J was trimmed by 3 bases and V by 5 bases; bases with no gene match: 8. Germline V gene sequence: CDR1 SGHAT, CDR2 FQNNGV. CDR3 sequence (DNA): TGTGCCAGCAGCGCGGACAGGGAGGTGGAAGAGACCCAGTACTTC. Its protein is CASSADREVEETQYF.

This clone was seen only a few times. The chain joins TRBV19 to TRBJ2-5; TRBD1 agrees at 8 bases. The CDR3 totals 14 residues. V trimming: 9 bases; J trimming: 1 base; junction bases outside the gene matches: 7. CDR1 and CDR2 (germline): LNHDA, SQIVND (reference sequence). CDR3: CARRTGLRQETQYF. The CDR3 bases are TGTGCCAGAAGGACAGGGCTACGCCAAGAGACCCAGTACTTC.

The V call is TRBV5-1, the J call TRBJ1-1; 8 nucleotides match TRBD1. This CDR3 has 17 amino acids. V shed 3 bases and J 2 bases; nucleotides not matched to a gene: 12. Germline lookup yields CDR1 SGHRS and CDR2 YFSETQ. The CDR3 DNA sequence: TGCGCCAGCAGCTGGTACCCTCCGGGACAGGTTAACACTGAAGCTTTCTTT. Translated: CASSWYPPGQVNTEAFF.